The next 14 T cell receptor beta chains were all read from a single sample in a study of T cells in Graves' hyperthyroidism and ophthalmopathy. RNA transcripts gave rise to amplified TCR beta CDR3 regions. The study used the HTBI primer set for a first-round RT-PCR of the TCR CDR3. TCRdb used MiXCR to reprocess the multiplex PCR reads, holding one entry per CDR3 protein. The sample has 300,000 to 450,000 distinct CDR3 sequences, around 18% seen once. Sequencing input: blood. The receptor set was obtained from a middle-aged woman with Graves' ophthalmopathy.

Many counts were recorded for this clonotype. The gene calls are TRBV20-1 and TRBJ1-2, with 7 bases lining up with TRBD1. The V gene's germline CDR1 is DFQATT and CDR2 SNEGSKA (reference sequence). Germline trimming cut 1 base from V and 5 bases from J; bases unmatched to any gene: 7. This CDR3 is 14 amino acids long. CDR3 coding DNA: TGCAGTGCTAGAGTGGGAGACAGGGATTATGGCTACACCTTC. It specifies CSARVGDRDYGYTF.

This clonotype occurred many times. The chain employs TRBV19 and TRBJ1-5, with a weak D call TRBD1 (5 bases). The CDR3 consists of 14 residues. Trimming took 2 bases from V and 3 from J, leaving 8 bases between them. Germline V CDR1 and CDR2: LNHDA, SQIVND (reference sequence). The CDR3 region is CASSIQGANQPQHF. Written as DNA, the CDR3 is TGTGCCAGTAGTATACAGGGCGCCAATCAGCCCCAGCATTTT. Looking up the rest from reference TRBV19 and TRBJ1-5 gives the full variable domain: DGGITQSPKYLFRKEGQNVTLSCEQNLNHDAMYWYRQDPGQGLRLIYYSQIVNDFQKGDIAEGYSVSREKKESFPLTVTSAQKNPTAFYLCASSIQGANQPQHFGDGTRLSIL.

The chain has TRBV15 and TRBJ1-1; 9 nucleotides line up with TRBD1. V lost 3 bases to trimming and J lost 0 bases; unmatched junction nucleotides: 8. Germline assignment: CDR1 LNHNV and CDR2 YYDKDF (reference sequence). The CDR3 runs 17 residues. CDR3 loop: CATSSYAGQGMNTEAFF. Here the CDR3 DNA reads TGTGCCACCAGCAGTTACGCGGGACAGGGCATGAACACTGAAGCTTTCTTT.

Turning to this clonotype: A single base separates this from a much larger clone, so it may be a read error. It is likely a read error, because the conserved phenylalanine at the end of the CDR3 is missing. The J gene is TRBJ2-3, the V gene TRBV7-3, with 8 bases matching TRBD1. J was trimmed by 7 bases and V by 4 bases; bases with no gene match: 4. The length of the CDR3 is 13 residues. Per germline, CDR1 SGHTA and CDR2 FQGTGA. Here the CDR3 reads CASSSNRGNTQYL. CDR3 nucleotide sequence: TGTGCCAGCAGCTCTAACAGGGGGAATACGCAGTATCTT.

This clonotype showed up many times. CDR3 residues: CASIRNQPQHF. The DNA of the CDR3 is TGTGCCAGCATCCGCAATCAGCCCCAGCATTTT. This rearrangement joins TRBV6-1 to TRBJ1-5, with unresolved D. Per germline, CDR1 MNHNS and CDR2 SASEGT. The V end lost 7 bases, the J end lost 2 bases, and 3 bases lay between the germline ends. The CDR3 is 11 residues long.

This clonotype was counted many times. V is TRBV5-1 and J is TRBJ1-1; TRBD1 matches 8 bases. The CDR3 runs 13 residues. In germline, CDR1 is SGHRS, CDR2 YFSETQ. Trimming at V came to 2 bases and at J to 8 bases, leaving 5 bases not matched to a gene. CDR3 nucleotides: TGCGCCAGCAGCTTCTCAGGGGACAGGGAAGCTTTCTTT. This encodes CASSFSGDREAFF. Based on the CDR3 plus reference TRBV5-1 and TRBJ1-1, the full variable domain is KAGVTQTPRYLIKTRGQQVTLSCSPISGHRSVSWYQQTPGQGLQFLFEYFSETQRNKGNFPGRFSGRQFSNSRSEMNVSTLELGDSALYLCASSFSGDREAFFGQGTRLTVV.

This clonotype was seen at least ten times. V usage is TRBV5-1 and J usage is TRBJ2-5; D may be TRBD1 (6 bases). Germline-derived CDR1 and CDR2 are SGHRS and YFSETQ. V was cut by 4 bases and J by 6 bases, with 19 bases left in between. The CDR3 is 15 amino acids. CDR3 loop: CASSPAAGAGKTQYF. CDR3 DNA: TGCGCCAGCAGCCCGGCGGCAGGGGCAGGGAAGACCCAGTACTTC.

At least ten counts were recorded for this clonotype. The germline gene is not matched at one end of the junction; a read error may be the cause. V usage is TRBV28 and J usage is TRBJ1-1; 8 bases map to TRBD1. CDR3 length equals 14 residues. CDR1 MDHEN and CDR2 SYDVKM come from the germline V gene. This chain's CDR3 is CTSSGQGAVAEAFF. In DNA form, the CDR3 reads TGTACCAGCAGTGGCCAGGGGGCAGTCGCTGAAGCTTTCTTT.

This clonotype was observed at least ten times. The genes are TRBV3-1 and TRBJ2-7; 12 positions match TRBD2. This CDR3 region has 15 residues. V was pared by 4 bases and J by 6 bases, with 7 bases of the junction left unmatched. Germline CDR1 and CDR2: LGHDT and YNNKEL (reference sequence). In DNA form, the CDR3 reads TGTGCCAGCAGCCGAAGACTAGCGGGAGAGTTCGAGCAGTACTTC. Its protein product is CASSRRLAGEFEQYF.

This clonotype was seen at least ten times. A much bigger clone sits one base away, suggesting this may be a read error. The rearrangement joins TRBV3-1 to TRBJ2-7; D is unclear. This CDR3 comprises 11 residues. V was cut by 1 base and J by 5 bases, with 3 bases left in between. CDR1 LGHDT and CDR2 YNNKEL come from the germline V gene (reference sequence). The DNA for the CDR3 is TGTGCCAGCAGCCAAGCCCACGAGCAGTACTTC. Translated, it gives CASSQAHEQYF.

V usage is TRBV6-1 and J usage is TRBJ2-7, with D hard to call. The CDR3 runs to 14 residues. V was clipped by 6 bases and J by 0 bases, with 12 bases between them. CDR1 MNHNS and CDR2 SASEGT come from the germline V gene. The CDR3 DNA reads as TGTGCCAGCAGCGCTTTCCGGGTCTCCTACGAGCAGTACTTC. Translation gives CASSAFRVSYEQYF.

This clonotype occurred a few times. The chain carries TRBV30 and TRBJ1-2; D is unresolved. Germline V gives CDR1 GTSNPN, CDR2 SVGIG (reference sequence). CDR3 length: 16 amino acids. Deletions cut 5 bases from V and 1 base from J, with 20 bases between. CDR3 sequence reads: CAWAPRNLLLNYGYTF. The CDR3 nucleotides read TGTGCCTGGGCCCCCCGGAACCTTCTACTTAACTATGGCTACACCTTC.

This clonotype was observed at least ten times. This may come from a read error, since a much larger clone is one base off. V and J are TRBV30 and TRBJ1-5, with a weak D call TRBD1 (5 bases). This CDR3 spans 14 amino acids. The germline V gene has CDR1 GTSNPN and CDR2 SVGIG (reference sequence). The CDR3, as DNA: TGTGCCTGGAGGGTGGCAGGGAGCAGTCAGCCCCAGCATTTT. Protein: CAWRVAGSSQPQHF.

In its sample, this clonotype was seen many times. The V gene is TRBV4-1, the J gene TRBJ1-2; D is uncertain. This CDR3 region has 13 residues. Per germline, CDR1 MGHRA and CDR2 YSYEKL. Trimming took 0 bases from V and 7 from J, leaving 9 bases between them. CDR3: CASSQEGRGGYTF. In DNA form, the CDR3 reads TGCGCCAGCAGCCAAGAGGGTCGAGGTGGCTACACCTTC.